What follows describes a single T cell receptor beta chain. What it binds is unknown. TCRdb reprocessed the 5' RACE reads, with one entry per CDR3 protein and no DNA. The ten most abundant clones cover roughly 10% of a sample with 300,000 to 500,000 distinct CDR3 sequences. CDR1 LGHDT and CDR2 YNNKEL come from the germline V gene (reference sequence). CDR3 length: 18 amino acids. These data originate in a study of T cells expressing NK-cell markers. Study-wide points: Similarly, these clonotypes led the CD3+CD56-NKG2C+ fraction as well in several donors.

The J gene is TRBJ2-3, the V gene TRBV3-1. Input material: blood T cells: a sorted CD56 or NKG2C T cell subset, CD4+ or CD8+ T cells, or bulk PBMC T cells (not recorded which). The TCR was taken from a woman between 45 and 60 years old in good health. The CDR3 here is CASSRYRPITTATDTQYF.